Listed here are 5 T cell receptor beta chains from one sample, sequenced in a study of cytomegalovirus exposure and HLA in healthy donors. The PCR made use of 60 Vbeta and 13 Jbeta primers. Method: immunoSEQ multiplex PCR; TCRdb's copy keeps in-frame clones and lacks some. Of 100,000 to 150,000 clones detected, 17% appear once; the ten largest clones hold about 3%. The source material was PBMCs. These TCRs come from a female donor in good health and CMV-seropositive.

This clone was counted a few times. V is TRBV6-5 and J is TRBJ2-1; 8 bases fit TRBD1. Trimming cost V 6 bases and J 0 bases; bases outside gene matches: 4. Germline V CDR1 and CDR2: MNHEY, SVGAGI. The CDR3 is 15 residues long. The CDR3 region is CASRLDRGSYNEQFF. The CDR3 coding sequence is TGTGCCAGCAGACTTGACAGGGGCTCCTACAATGAGCAGTTCTTC.

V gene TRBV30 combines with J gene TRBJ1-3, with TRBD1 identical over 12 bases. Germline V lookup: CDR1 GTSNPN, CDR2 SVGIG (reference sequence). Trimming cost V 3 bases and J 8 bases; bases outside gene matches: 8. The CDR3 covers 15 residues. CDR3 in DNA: TGTGCCTGGAGCCAGGGGACAGGGGGCGTAGACACCATATATTTT. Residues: CAWSQGTGGVDTIYF.

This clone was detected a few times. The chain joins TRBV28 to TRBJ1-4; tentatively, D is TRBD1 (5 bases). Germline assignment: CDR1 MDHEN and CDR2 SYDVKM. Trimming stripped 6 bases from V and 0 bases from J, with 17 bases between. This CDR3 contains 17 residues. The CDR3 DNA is TGTGCCAGCAGCCAATGGGCAGGGAGGGCAACTAATGAAAAACTGTTTTTT. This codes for CASSQWAGRATNEKLFF.

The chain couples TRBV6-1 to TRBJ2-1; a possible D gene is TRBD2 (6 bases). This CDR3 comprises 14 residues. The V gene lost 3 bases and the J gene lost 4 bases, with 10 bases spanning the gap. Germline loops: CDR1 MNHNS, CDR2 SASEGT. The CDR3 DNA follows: TGTGCCAGCAGTGAGTCGGGGGTATACAATGAGCAGTTCTTC. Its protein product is CASSESGVYNEQFF.

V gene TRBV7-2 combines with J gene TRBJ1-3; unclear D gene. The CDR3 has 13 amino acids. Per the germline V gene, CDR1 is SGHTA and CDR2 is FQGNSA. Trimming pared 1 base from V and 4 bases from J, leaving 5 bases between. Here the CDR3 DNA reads TGTGCCAGCAGCTTAGTCTTCGGAAACACCATATATTTT. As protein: CASSLVFGNTIYF.